The present T cell receptor (beta chain) was sequenced within a study of blood T cell repertoires in COVID-19. Study context: Acute-phase and convalescent COVID-19 samples originated in the United States, Italy and Spain. The cDNA or gDNA used as material had been derived from T cells, B-cell-depleted T cells, or PBMCs.

CDR3 length equals 16 residues. J lost 0 bases, V lost 5 bases, and 9 bases had no gene match. Germline V CDR1 and CDR2: ENHRY, SYGVKD. Per the original data handling: Reference gene primers were amplified, and this amplification served to estimate nucleated cell counts. Produced via immunoSEQ multiplex PCR; TCRdb's table is partial and in-frame only. That table supplies the V and J calls and clone size; D and trimming were determined from the DNA. The sample contains about 360,000 clones, about 87% of which appear only once. This clone appeared once. Material for sequencing was peripheral blood. This chain links TRBV10-3 with TRBJ1-1; 7 bases are shared with TRBD1. The sequence was collected from a human donor in a cohort sampled during active COVID-19. In DNA, the CDR3 is TGTGCCATCAGTCGCCCCTCACAGGGGATGAACACTGAAGCTTTCTTT. Amino acids: CAISRPSQGMNTEAFF.